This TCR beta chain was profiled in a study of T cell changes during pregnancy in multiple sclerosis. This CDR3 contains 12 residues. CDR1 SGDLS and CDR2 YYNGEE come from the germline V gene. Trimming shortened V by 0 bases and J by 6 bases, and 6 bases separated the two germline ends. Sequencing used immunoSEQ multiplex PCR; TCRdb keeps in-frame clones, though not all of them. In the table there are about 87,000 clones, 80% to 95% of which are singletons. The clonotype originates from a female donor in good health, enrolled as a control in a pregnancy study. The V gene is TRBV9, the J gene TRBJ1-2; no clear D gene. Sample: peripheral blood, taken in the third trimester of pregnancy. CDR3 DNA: TGTGCCAGCAGCGTAGGGGCCGATGGCTACACCTTC. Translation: CASSVGADGYTF.